A selection of T cell receptor beta chains follows, all from one sample in a study of T cell responses to AZD1222 COVID-19 vaccine. Here immunoSEQ multiplex PCR was the method, and the copy in TCRdb shows in-frame clones only, minus some. The sample lists about 130,000 clones, roughly 90% occurring once. Material: peripheral blood, obtained 28 days after the second AZD1222 dose. These receptors were taken from an adult who received the AZD1222 COVID-19 vaccine. Both conserved end residues are part of each CDR3. The D gene is left open where the match is weak. Size is omitted from some rows. Given values are once, few, many or a class for expanded clones.

>TRBV5-1|-|-|16|TRBJ1-3
TGCGCCAGCAGCCCGTCCTCAGGGTTCTCTGGAAACACCATATATTTT
CASSPSSGFSGNTIYF
>TRBV27|-|-|13|TRBJ1-1
TGTGCCAGCAGTAGCCGGGAGGGCACTGAAGCTTTCTTT
CASSSREGTEAFF
>TRBV10-2|-|-|12|TRBJ2-1
TGCGCCAGCAGTGAGACGCTTACGGAGCAGTTCTTC
CASSETLTEQFF
>TRBV28|-|-|15|TRBJ2-7
TGTGCCAGCAGTCCTACCGGGGTCCCCTCCTACGAGCAGTACTTC
CASSPTGVPSYEQYF
>TRBV5-1|-|-|15|TRBJ2-7
TGCGCCAGCAGCTTGGGCACGGCCGGGGGCTACGAGCAGTACTTC
CASSLGTAGGYEQYF
>TRBV19|-|-|15|TRBJ2-3
TGTGCCAGTAGTAATACCCCCAGGGCCGCAGATACGCAGTATTTT
CASSNTPRAADTQYF
>TRBV18|TRBD1|-|14|TRBJ1-2
TGTGCCAGCTCACCTAGACAGGGGGCGGCCGGCTACACCTTC
CASSPRQGAAGYTF
>TRBV21-1|-|once|15|TRBJ2-5
TGTGCCAGCAGCAAAAGAAGGGGGCGGCTAGAGACCCAGTACTTC
CASSKRRGRLETQYF
>TRBV19|-|-|13|TRBJ2-7
TGTGCCAGTAGTATAGCTAGGGCCAACGAGCAGTACTTC
CASSIARANEQYF
>TRBV4-2|-|-|15|TRBJ1-2
TGTGCCAGCAGCCAAGAACGACAAATTAACTATGGCTACACCTTC
CASSQERQINYGYTF
>TRBV4-3|TRBD2|-|15|TRBJ2-5
TGCGCCAGCAGCCAAGTTCCTAGCGGGGAAGAGACCCAGTACTTC
CASSQVPSGEETQYF